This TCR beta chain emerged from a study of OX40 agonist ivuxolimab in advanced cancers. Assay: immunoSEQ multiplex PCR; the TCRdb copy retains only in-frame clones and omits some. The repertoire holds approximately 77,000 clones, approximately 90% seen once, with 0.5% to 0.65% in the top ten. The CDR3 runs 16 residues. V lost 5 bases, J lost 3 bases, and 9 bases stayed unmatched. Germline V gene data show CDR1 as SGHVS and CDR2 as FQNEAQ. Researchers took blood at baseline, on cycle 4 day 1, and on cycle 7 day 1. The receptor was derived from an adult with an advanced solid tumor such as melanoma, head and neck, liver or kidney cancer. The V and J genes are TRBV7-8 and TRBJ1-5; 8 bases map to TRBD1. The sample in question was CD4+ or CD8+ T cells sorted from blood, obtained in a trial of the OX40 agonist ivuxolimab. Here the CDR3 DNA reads TGTGCCAGCAGCGACGACAGGGGAGCGGACAATCAGCCCCAGCATTTT. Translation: CASSDDRGADNQPQHF.